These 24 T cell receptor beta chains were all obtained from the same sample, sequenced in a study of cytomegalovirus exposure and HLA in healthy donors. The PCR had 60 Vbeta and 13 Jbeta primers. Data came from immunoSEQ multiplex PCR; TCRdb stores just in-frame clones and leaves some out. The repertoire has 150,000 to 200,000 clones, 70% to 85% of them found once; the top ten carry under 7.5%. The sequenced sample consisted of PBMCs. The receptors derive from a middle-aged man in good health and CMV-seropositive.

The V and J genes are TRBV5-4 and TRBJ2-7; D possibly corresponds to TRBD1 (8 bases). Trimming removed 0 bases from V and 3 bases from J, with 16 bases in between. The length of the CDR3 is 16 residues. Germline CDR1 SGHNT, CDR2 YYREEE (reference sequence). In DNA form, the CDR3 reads TGTGCCAGCAGCTTGGGCGGGGGACAGGCACGCTACGAGCAGTACTTC. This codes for CASSLGGGQARYEQYF.

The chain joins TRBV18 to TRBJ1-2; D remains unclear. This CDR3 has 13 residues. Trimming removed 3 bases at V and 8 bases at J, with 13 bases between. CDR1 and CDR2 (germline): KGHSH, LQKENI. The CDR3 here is CASSPGVTIGYTF. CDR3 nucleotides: TGTGCCAGCTCACCTGGAGTGACTATAGGCTACACCTTC.

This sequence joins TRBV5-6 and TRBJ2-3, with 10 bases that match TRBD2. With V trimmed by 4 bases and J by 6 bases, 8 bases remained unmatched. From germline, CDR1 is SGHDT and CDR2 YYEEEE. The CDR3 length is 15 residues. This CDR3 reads CASSVERGGRDTQYF. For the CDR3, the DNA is TGTGCCAGCAGCGTTGAGCGGGGGGGCCGCGATACGCAGTATTTT.

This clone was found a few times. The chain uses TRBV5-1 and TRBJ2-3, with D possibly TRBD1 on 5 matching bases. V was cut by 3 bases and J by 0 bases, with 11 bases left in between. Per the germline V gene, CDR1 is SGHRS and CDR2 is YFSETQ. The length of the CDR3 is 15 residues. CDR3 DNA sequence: TGCGCCAGCAGCTCCCTTGGGGCCAGCACAGATACGCAGTATTTT. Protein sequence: CASSSLGASTDTQYF.

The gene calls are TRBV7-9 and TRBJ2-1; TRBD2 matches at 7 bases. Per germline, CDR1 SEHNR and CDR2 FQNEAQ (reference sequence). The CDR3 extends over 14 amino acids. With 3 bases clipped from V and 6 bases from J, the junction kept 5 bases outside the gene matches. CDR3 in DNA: TGTGCCAGCAGCTTCGAAGGGACTATCAATGAGCAGTTCTTC. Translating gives CASSFEGTINEQFF.

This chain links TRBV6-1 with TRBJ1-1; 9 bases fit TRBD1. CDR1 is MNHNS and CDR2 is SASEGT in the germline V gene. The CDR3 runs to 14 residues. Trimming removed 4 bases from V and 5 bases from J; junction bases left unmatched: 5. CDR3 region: CASSGWDRATEAFF. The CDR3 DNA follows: TGTGCCAGCAGTGGGTGGGACAGGGCGACTGAAGCTTTCTTT.

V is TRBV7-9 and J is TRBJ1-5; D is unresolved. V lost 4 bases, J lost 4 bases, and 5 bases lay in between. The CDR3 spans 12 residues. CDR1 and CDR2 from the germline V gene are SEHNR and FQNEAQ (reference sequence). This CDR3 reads CASSSPNQPQHF. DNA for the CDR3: TGTGCCAGCAGCTCCCCTAATCAGCCCCAGCATTTT.

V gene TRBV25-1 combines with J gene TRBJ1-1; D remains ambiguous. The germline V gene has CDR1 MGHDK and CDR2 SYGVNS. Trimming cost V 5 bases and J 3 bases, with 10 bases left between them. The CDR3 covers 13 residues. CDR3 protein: CASSFSGDTEAFF. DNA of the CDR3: TGTGCCAGCAGTTTTTCCGGGGACACTGAAGCTTTCTTT.

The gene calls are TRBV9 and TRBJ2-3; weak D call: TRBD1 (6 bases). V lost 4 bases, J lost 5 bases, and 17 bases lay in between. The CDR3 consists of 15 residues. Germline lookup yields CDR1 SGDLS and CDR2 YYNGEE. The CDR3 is CASSPYPGVGDTQYF. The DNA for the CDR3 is TGTGCCAGCAGCCCTTACCCAGGGGTTGGAGATACGCAGTATTTT.

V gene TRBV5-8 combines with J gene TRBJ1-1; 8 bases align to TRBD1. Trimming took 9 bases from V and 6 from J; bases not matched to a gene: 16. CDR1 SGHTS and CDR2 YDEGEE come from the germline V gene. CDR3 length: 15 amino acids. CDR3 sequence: CAIPLRQGRSPEAFF. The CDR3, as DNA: TGTGCCATTCCGCTCAGACAGGGGCGCAGCCCTGAAGCTTTCTTT. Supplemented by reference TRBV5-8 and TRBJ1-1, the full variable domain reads EAGVTQSPTHLIKTRGQQATLRCSPISGHTSVYWYQQALGLGLQFLLWYDEGEERNRGNFPPRFSGRQFPNYSSELNVNALELEDSALYLCAIPLRQGRSPEAFFGQGTRLTVV.

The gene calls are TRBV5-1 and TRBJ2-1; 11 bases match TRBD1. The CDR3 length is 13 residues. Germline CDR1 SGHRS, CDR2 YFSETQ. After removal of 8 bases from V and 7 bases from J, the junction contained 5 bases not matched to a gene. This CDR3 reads CASGTGGENEQFF. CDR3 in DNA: TGCGCCAGTGGGACAGGGGGAGAGAATGAGCAGTTCTTC. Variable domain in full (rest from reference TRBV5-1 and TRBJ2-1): KAGVTQTPRYLIKTRGQQVTLSCSPISGHRSVSWYQQTPGQGLQFLFEYFSETQRNKGNFPGRFSGRQFSNSRSEMNVSTLELGDSALYLCASGTGGENEQFFGPGTRLTVL.

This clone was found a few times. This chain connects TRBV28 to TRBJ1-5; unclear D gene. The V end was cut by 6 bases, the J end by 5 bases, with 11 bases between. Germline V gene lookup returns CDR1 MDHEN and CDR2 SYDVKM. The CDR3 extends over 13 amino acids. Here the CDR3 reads CASRGEGDQPQHF. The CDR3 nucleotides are TGTGCCAGCAGGGGTGAGGGCGATCAGCCCCAGCATTTT. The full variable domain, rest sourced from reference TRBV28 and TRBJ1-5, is DVKVTQSSRYLVKRTGEKVFLECVQDMDHENMFWYRQDPGLGLRLIYFSYDVKMKEKGDIPEGYSVSREKKERFSLILESASTNQTSMYLCASRGEGDQPQHFGDGTRLSIL.

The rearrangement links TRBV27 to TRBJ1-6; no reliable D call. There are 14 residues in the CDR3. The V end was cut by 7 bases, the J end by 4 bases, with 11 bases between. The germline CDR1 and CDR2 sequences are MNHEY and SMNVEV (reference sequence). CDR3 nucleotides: TGTGCCAGCACTGAGGGCCGATATAATTCACCCCTCCACTTT. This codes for CASTEGRYNSPLHF.

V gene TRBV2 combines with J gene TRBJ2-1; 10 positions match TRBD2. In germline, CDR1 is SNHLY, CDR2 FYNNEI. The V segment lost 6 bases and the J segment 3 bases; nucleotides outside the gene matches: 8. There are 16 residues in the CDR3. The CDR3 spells CASSPLAGDLYNEQFF. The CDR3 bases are TGTGCCAGCAGCCCTCTAGCGGGGGACCTCTACAATGAGCAGTTCTTC.

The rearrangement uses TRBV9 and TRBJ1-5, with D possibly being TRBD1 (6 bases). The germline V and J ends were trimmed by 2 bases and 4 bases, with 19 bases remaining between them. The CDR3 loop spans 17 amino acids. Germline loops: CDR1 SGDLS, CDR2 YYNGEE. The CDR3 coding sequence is TGTGCCAGCAGCGTGGGGGGGGCCCTGGGAGGGAATCAGCCCCAGCATTTT. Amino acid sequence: CASSVGGALGGNQPQHF.

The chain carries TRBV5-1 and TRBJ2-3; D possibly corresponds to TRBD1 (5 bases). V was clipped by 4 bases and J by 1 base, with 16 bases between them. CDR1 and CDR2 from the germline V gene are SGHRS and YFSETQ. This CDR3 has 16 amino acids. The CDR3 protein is CASSAGAFRGTDTQYF. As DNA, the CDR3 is TGCGCCAGCAGCGCCGGCGCCTTCAGGGGCACAGATACGCAGTATTTT.

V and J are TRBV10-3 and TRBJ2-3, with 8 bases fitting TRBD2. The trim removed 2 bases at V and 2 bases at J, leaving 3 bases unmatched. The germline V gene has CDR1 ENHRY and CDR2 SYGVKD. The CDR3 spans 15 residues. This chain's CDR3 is CAISEGGGITDTQYF. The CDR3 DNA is TGTGCCATCAGTGAGGGCGGGGGGATCACAGATACGCAGTATTTT.

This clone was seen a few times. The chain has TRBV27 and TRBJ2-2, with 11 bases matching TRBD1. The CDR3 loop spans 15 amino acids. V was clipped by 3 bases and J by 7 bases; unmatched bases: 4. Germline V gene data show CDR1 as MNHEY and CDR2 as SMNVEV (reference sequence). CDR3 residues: CASSLGQGDGGELFF. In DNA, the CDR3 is TGTGCCAGCAGTTTGGGACAGGGGGACGGCGGGGAGCTGTTTTTT.

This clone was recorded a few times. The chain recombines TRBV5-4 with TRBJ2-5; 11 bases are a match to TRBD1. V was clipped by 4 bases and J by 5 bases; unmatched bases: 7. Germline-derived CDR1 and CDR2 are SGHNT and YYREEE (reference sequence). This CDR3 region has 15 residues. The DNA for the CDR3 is TGTGCCAGCAGCACGGGACAGGGGGTTAGGGAGACCCAGTACTTC. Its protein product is CASSTGQGVRETQYF. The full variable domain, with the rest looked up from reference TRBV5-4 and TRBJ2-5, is ETGVTQSPTHLIKTRGQQVTLRCSSQSGHNTVSWYQQALGQGPQFIFQYYREEENGRGNFPPRFSGLQFPNYSSELNVNALELDDSALYLCASSTGQGVRETQYFGPGTRLLVL.

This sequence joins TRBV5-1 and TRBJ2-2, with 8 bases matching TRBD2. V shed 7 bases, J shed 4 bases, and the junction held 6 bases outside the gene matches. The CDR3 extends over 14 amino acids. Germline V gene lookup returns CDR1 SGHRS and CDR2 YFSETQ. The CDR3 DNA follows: TGCGCCAGCCGGGAGGGAGGGTCCACCGGGGAGCTGTTTTTT. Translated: CASREGGSTGELFF. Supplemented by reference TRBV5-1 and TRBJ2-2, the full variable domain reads KAGVTQTPRYLIKTRGQQVTLSCSPISGHRSVSWYQQTPGQGLQFLFEYFSETQRNKGNFPGRFSGRQFSNSRSEMNVSTLELGDSALYLCASREGGSTGELFFGEGSRLTVL.

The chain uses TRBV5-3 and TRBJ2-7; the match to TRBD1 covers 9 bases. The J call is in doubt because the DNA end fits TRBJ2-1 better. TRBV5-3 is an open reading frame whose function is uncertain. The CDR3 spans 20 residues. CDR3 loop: CARSSLTGTGKPSSYNEQFF. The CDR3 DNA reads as TGTGCCAGAAGCTCCTTAACCGGGACAGGGAAGCCAAGCTCCTACAATGAGCAGTTCTTC.

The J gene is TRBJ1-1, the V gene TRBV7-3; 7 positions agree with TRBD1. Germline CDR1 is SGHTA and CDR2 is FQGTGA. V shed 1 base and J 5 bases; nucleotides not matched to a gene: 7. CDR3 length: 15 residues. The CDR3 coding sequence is TGTGCCAGCAGCTTAAAGGCGGGACAGACTACTGAAGCTTTCTTT. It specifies CASSLKAGQTTEAFF.

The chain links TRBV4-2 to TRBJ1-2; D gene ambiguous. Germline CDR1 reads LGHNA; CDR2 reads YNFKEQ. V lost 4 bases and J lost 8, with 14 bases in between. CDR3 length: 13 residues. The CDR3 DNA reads TGTGCCAGCAGCCCCTGGGGAGTGTTAGGCTACACCTTC. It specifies CASSPWGVLGYTF.

CDR3 sequence: CASSMGTSNTEAFF. CDR3 bases: TGTGCCAGTAGTATGGGGACTTCGAACACTGAAGCTTTCTTT. The chain is built from TRBV19 and TRBJ1-1, with D possibly being TRBD1 (5 bases). Germline loops: CDR1 LNHDA, CDR2 SQIVND (reference sequence). This CDR3 contains 14 residues. V lost 3 bases, J lost 1 base, and 9 bases lay in between.